This T cell receptor beta chain was found in a study of T-cell memory formation after mild COVID-19. TCRdb re-called the 5' RACE reads through MiXCR, storing one row per CDR3 protein. The table includes fewer than 700,000 distinct CDR3 sequences, about 20% detected once. Between the trimmed V and J ends, which lost 3 bases and 7 bases, there was a span of 12 bases. The CDR3 sequence is 13 residues long. Germline CDR1 reads LNHDA; CDR2 reads SQIVND (reference sequence). This clonotype originated in an adult woman who had mild COVID-19 (a few samples of this study predate the infection). Cell type and time point are not known. Sequencing used PBMCs or a T cell subset sorted from them (not recorded which). V gene TRBV19 combines with J gene TRBJ2-5, with a possible D match to TRBD1 (5 bases). CDR3 DNA sequence: TGTGCCAGTAGTATTAGTAGCCAGGGGACCCAGTACTTC. Protein: CASSISSQGTQYF. Full variable domain (outside the CDR3, taken from reference TRBV19 and TRBJ2-5): DGGITQSPKYLFRKEGQNVTLSCEQNLNHDAMYWYRQDPGQGLRLIYYSQIVNDFQKGDIAEGYSVSREKKESFPLTVTSAQKNPTAFYLCASSISSQGTQYFGPGTRLLVL.